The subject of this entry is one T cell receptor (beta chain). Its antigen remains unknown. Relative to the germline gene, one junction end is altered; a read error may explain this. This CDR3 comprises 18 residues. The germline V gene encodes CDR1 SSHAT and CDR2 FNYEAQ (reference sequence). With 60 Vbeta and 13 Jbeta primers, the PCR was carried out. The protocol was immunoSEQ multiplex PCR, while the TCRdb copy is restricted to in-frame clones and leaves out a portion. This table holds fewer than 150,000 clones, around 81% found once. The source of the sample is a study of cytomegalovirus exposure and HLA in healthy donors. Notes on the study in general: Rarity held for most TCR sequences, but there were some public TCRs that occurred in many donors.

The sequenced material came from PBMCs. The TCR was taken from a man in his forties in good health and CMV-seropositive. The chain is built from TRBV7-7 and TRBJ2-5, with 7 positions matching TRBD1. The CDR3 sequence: CASTLDQDRDSDRETQYF. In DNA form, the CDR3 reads TGTGCTAGCACCCTAGATCAAGACAGGGATTCAGATCGAGAGACCCAGTACTTC.